These 25 T cell receptor beta chains were all obtained from the same sample, sequenced in a study of T cells in Graves' hyperthyroidism and ophthalmopathy. RNA transcripts served as the template for amplifying TCR beta CDR3 regions. HTBI primers were the set used in a first-round RT-PCR of the TCR CDR3. MiXCR, run by TCRdb on the multiplex PCR reads, gives a single entry per CDR3 protein. Of over 650,000 distinct CDR3 sequences listed, approximately 16% were seen once; the top ten hold under 9.5%. Material for sequencing was blood. These receptors all come from a man younger than 35 with Graves' hyperthyroidism.

The gene calls are TRBV4-1 and TRBJ1-1; D might be TRBD1 (5 bases). V was cut by 3 bases and J by 1 base, with 15 bases left in between. This CDR3 region has 16 residues. Per germline, CDR1 MGHRA and CDR2 YSYEKL. CDR3: CASSHLPGRTNTEAFF. The CDR3 DNA is TGCGCCAGCAGCCATCTCCCGGGACGGACGAACACTGAAGCTTTCTTT.

The chain has TRBV2 and TRBJ1-6; D unclear. Trimming took 7 bases from V and 7 from J, leaving 11 bases between them. Germline V gives CDR1 SNHLY, CDR2 FYNNEI. The CDR3 has 13 residues. The CDR3 DNA follows: TGTGCCAGCACGAGGACGGACAATTCACCCCTCCACTTT. Encoded protein: CASTRTDNSPLHF.

This clonotype was observed a few times. This chain joins TRBV9 and TRBJ2-7; D may be TRBD1 (5 bases). CDR1 and CDR2 (germline): SGDLS, YYNGEE. The CDR3 has 14 amino acids. Between the trimmed V and J ends, which lost 7 bases and 6 bases, there was a span of 20 bases. DNA of the CDR3: TGTGCCAGCCAGGGCGATTTACCCACACGCGAGCAGTACTTC. This encodes CASQGDLPTREQYF.

This clonotype was seen at least ten times. The chain couples TRBV28 to TRBJ1-4, with TRBD1 as a possible D gene (6 bases). This CDR3 has 14 amino acids. CDR1 and CDR2 from the germline V gene are MDHEN and SYDVKM. Between the trimmed V and J ends, which lost 3 bases and 7 bases, there was a span of 12 bases. The DNA of the CDR3 is TGTGCCAGCAGTTTGGGGGGGCGGGGTGAAAAACTGTTTTTT. This encodes CASSLGGRGEKLFF.

There are a few counts of this clonotype. V and J are TRBV25-1 and TRBJ2-7; D may be TRBD1 (5 bases). Trimming removed 5 bases at V and 4 bases at J, with 18 bases between. The V gene's germline CDR1 is MGHDK and CDR2 SYGVNS. This CDR3 is built from 15 residues. CDR3 residues: CASSKGQSSLYEQYF. The CDR3 nucleotides are TGTGCCAGCAGTAAAGGACAATCATCGTTATACGAGCAGTACTTC.

This clonotype has only a few counts. The rearrangement links TRBV6-2 or TRBV6-3 to TRBJ1-6; D remains unclear. The CDR3 sequence is 16 residues long. The germline CDR1 and CDR2 sequences are MNHEY and SVGEGT. Deletions cut 0 bases from V and 9 bases from J, with 15 bases between. CDR3 DNA sequence: TGTGCCAGCAGTTACTCTTTCAGTGGCTCGCCTTCACCCCTCCACTTT. It translates to CASSYSFSGSPSPLHF.

Details on this clonotype: Germline and junction disagree at one end, which may indicate a read error. The V call is TRBV7-7, the J call TRBJ2-7; 9 bases line up with TRBD1. This CDR3 spans 16 amino acids. Germline values: CDR1 SSHAT, CDR2 FNYEAQ (reference sequence). DNA of the CDR3: TGTGCTAGCAGCCCATTAGGTGCCGGACAGGGGTTAGAGCAGTACTTC. It codes for CASSPLGAGQGLEQYF.

This clonotype was counted at least ten times. The CDR3 region is CASSIGTSYEQYF. The CDR3 DNA reads TGTGCCAGTAGTATAGGCACATCCTACGAGCAGTACTTC. This rearrangement joins TRBV19 to TRBJ2-7, with no clear D. The V gene's germline CDR1 is LNHDA and CDR2 SQIVND (reference sequence). This CDR3 is built from 13 residues. Trimming pared 1 base from V and 1 base from J, leaving 5 bases between.

The sample holds a few counts of this clonotype. V and J are TRBV28 and TRBJ2-7; 7 nucleotides match TRBD1. V lost 3 bases, J lost 5 bases, and 4 bases stayed unmatched. CDR3 size: 13 residues. Germline lookup yields CDR1 MDHEN and CDR2 SYDVKM. In DNA form, the CDR3 reads TGTGCCAGCAGTTTCCAGACAGGGAACGAGCAGTACTTC. This sequence encodes CASSFQTGNEQYF.

This clonotype was seen only a few times. The chain joins TRBV18 to TRBJ1-1; no firm D call. The CDR3 extends over 14 amino acids. V lost 2 bases and J lost 1, with 8 bases in between. Per germline, CDR1 KGHSH and CDR2 LQKENI. DNA of the CDR3: TGTGCCAGCTCACCAGGGTTTGGGAACACTGAAGCTTTCTTT. As protein: CASSPGFGNTEAFF.

The sample holds many counts of this clonotype. This chain uses TRBV28 with TRBJ2-1; tentative D call: TRBD2 (6 bases). Germline lookup yields CDR1 MDHEN and CDR2 SYDVKM. V lost 5 bases to trimming and J lost 10 bases, with 18 bases between them. This CDR3 contains 14 residues. The CDR3 DNA is TGTGCCAGCAGTGCCCGAGCCCCCCGGGAGGAGCAGTTCTTC. This codes for CASSARAPREEQFF.

This clonotype occurred many times. The chain recombines TRBV7-8 with TRBJ1-5, with a possible D match to TRBD1 (5 bases). The CDR3 runs to 16 residues. The germline gives CDR1 SGHVS, CDR2 FQNEAQ. V shed 5 bases and J shed 1 base, with 15 bases lying between them. In nucleotides, the CDR3 is TGTGCCAGCAGCCTCAGGGTGGGGGTGAGCAATCAGCCCCAGCATTTT. It specifies CASSLRVGVSNQPQHF.

This clonotype was counted only a few times. The J gene is TRBJ1-4, the V gene TRBV5-4; 8 nucleotides agree with TRBD1. With 4 bases clipped from V and 5 bases from J, the junction kept 7 bases outside the gene matches. Germline CDR1 is SGHNT and CDR2 is YYREEE (reference sequence). The CDR3 loop spans 15 amino acids. The CDR3 sequence: CASSLNRGLNEKLFF. The CDR3, as DNA: TGTGCCAGCAGCCTAAACAGGGGGTTAAATGAAAAACTGTTTTTT.

This clonotype has more than one count but fewer than ten. This chain links TRBV19 with TRBJ1-1; D gene ambiguous. The CDR3 is 13 residues long. CDR1 is LNHDA, CDR2 SQIVND, per germline (reference sequence). The V and J ends lost 5 bases and 4 bases respectively, with 11 bases between them. DNA for the CDR3: TGTGCCAGTAGTTCGTCAATCAGCACTGAAGCTTTCTTT. It yields the protein CASSSSISTEAFF.

The CDR3 protein is CASSQARGDEQYF. CDR3 in DNA: TGCGCCAGCAGCCAAGCTAGAGGTGACGAGCAGTACTTC. The V gene is TRBV4-1, the J gene TRBJ2-7; D is undetermined. Germline V gene sequence: CDR1 MGHRA, CDR2 YSYEKL. The CDR3 runs to 13 residues. Between the trimmed V and J ends, which lost 1 base and 5 bases, there was a span of 9 bases.

Notes on this clonotype: This may be a read error: a much more frequent sequence differs by one nucleotide. This CDR3 fails to terminate in the conserved phenylalanine or tryptophan, so it likely reflects a read error. The chain couples TRBV28 to TRBJ2-7; 8 nucleotides align to TRBD1. With V trimmed by 4 bases and J by 4 bases, 6 bases remained unmatched. Germline loops: CDR1 MDHEN, CDR2 SYDVKM. The CDR3 has 14 residues. The CDR3 DNA reads TGTGCCAGCAGTTCCCGACAGGGGATGTACGAGCAGTACCTC. Amino acids: CASSSRQGMYEQYL.

This clonotype was observed many times. The chain recombines TRBV2 with TRBJ2-7; 9 bases are a match to TRBD2. The V and J ends lost 6 bases and 6 bases, in that order; junction bases with no gene match: 9. CDR1 SNHLY and CDR2 FYNNEI come from the germline V gene. The CDR3 loop spans 14 amino acids. This chain's CDR3 is CASRAWGSGSEQYF. CDR3 DNA sequence: TGTGCCAGCAGAGCTTGGGGTAGCGGGAGCGAGCAGTACTTC.

The chain links TRBV10-3 to TRBJ2-7; D gene ambiguous. V was clipped by 2 bases and J by 3 bases, with 11 bases between them. The CDR3 length is 14 residues. Germline CDR1 is ENHRY and CDR2 is SYGVKD. The CDR3 sequence: CAISEELVLYEQYF. CDR3 DNA: TGTGCCATCAGTGAGGAGCTAGTACTCTACGAGCAGTACTTC.

A few counts support this clonotype. The chain uses TRBV19 and TRBJ1-1, with D unresolved. Trimming pared 6 bases from V and 0 bases from J, leaving 11 bases between. The germline CDR1 and CDR2 sequences are LNHDA and SQIVND (reference sequence). This CDR3 comprises 14 residues. CDR3 region: CASSTDVVNTEAFF. The CDR3 region has the DNA TGTGCCAGTAGCACGGACGTGGTGAACACTGAAGCTTTCTTT. Complete variable domain (other parts from reference TRBV19 and TRBJ1-1): DGGITQSPKYLFRKEGQNVTLSCEQNLNHDAMYWYRQDPGQGLRLIYYSQIVNDFQKGDIAEGYSVSREKKESFPLTVTSAQKNPTAFYLCASSTDVVNTEAFFGQGTRLTVV.

This sequence joins TRBV18 and TRBJ1-3; unclear D gene. V lost 3 bases to trimming and J lost 2 bases, with 14 bases between them. The germline V gene encodes CDR1 KGHSH and CDR2 LQKENI. CDR3 size: 16 residues. CDR3 region: CASSPAVGGAGNTIYF. The CDR3 DNA reads as TGTGCCAGCTCACCTGCCGTCGGAGGCGCTGGAAACACCATATATTTT.

The chain joins TRBV20-1 to TRBJ2-3; a weak D match, TRBD2 (5 bases). This CDR3 contains 14 residues. Deletions cut 0 bases from V and 3 bases from J, with 10 bases between. Germline assignment: CDR1 DFQATT and CDR2 SNEGSKA (reference sequence). DNA for the CDR3: TGCAGTGCTAGAGATTCGGAGGCGACAGATACGCAGTATTTT. Its translation: CSARDSEATDTQYF.

The chain links TRBV11-3 to TRBJ1-6; no definite D call. The germline V and J ends were trimmed by 1 base and 4 bases, with 11 bases remaining between them. The CDR3 length is 16 residues. Germline V gene lookup returns CDR1 SGHNT and CDR2 YENEEA. In DNA, the CDR3 is TGTGCCAGCAGCTTAGGTGGGCAGACGTATAATTCACCCCTCCACTTT. It yields the protein CASSLGGQTYNSPLHF.

Written as DNA, the CDR3 is TGTGCCAGCAGCGTAGAACTAGCGGAAGAGACCCAGTACTTC. This encodes CASSVELAEETQYF. The V call is TRBV9, the J call TRBJ2-5; 8 bases are shared with TRBD2. J lost 3 bases, V lost 0 bases, and 1 base had no gene match. From germline, CDR1 is SGDLS and CDR2 YYNGEE. The CDR3 length is 14 residues.

This clonotype was counted many times. The gene calls are TRBV28 and TRBJ2-1, with D perhaps assigned TRBD1 or TRBD2 (10 bases each). CDR1 is MDHEN and CDR2 is SYDVKM in the germline V gene. Deletions cut 6 bases from V and 8 bases from J, with 32 bases between. This CDR3 comprises 19 residues. The CDR3 region is CASRRQGAYQSGRAHEQFF. The CDR3 coding sequence is TGTGCCAGCAGGAGACAGGGGGCCTACCAAAGCGGGAGGGCGCATGAGCAGTTCTTC.

This clonotype was observed many times. V usage is TRBV7-8 and J usage is TRBJ1-5, with D possibly TRBD1 on 5 matching bases. The CDR3 spans 14 residues. Germline assignment: CDR1 SGHVS and CDR2 FQNEAQ. Trimming shortened V by 5 bases and J by 1 base, and 9 bases separated the two germline ends. CDR3 bases: TGTGCCAGCAGCGACGGGGGAAGCAATCAGCCCCAGCATTTT. Translated, it gives CASSDGGSNQPQHF.